The 17 T cell receptor beta chains below all came from one sample that was sequenced in a study of blood T cell repertoires in COVID-19. Repertoires were generated with immunoSEQ multiplex PCR, while TCRdb's copy carries only in-frame clones and drops some. This table holds approximately 190,000 clones, less than 90% found once. The sequenced material came from peripheral blood. Receptors originate from a woman aged 40 to 50 with acute or convalescent COVID-19.

J is TRBJ1-5 and V is TRBV9, with D perhaps TRBD1 (5 bases). Trimming removed 6 bases at V and 3 bases at J, with 19 bases between. From germline, CDR1 is SGDLS and CDR2 YYNGEE. This CDR3 is built from 16 residues. DNA of the CDR3: TGTGCCAGCAATTGGGACCCCCCGGGGGACAATCAGCCCCAGCATTTT. Encoded protein: CASNWDPPGDNQPQHF.

About this clone itself: An end of the junction differs from the germline gene, which may be a read error. Other DNA sequences from this sample encode an identical CDR3 as well. The rearrangement uses TRBV10-3 and TRBJ2-5, with 13 nucleotides matching TRBD2. The germline CDR1 and CDR2 sequences are ENHRY and SYGVKD. This CDR3 has 16 amino acids. CDR3 region: CAISAGLAGVDETQYF. In DNA form, the CDR3 reads TGTGCCATCAGTGCCGGACTAGCGGGAGTTGATGAGACCCAATACTTC.

This rearrangement joins TRBV28 to TRBJ2-1, with D perhaps matching TRBD1 (6 bases). Deletions cut 8 bases from V and 15 bases from J, with 20 bases between. The CDR3 totals 12 residues. CDR1 is MDHEN and CDR2 is SYDVKM in the germline V gene. CDR3: CASLYGGGKRFF. CDR3 nucleotide sequence: TGTGCCAGCCTCTACGGTGGGGGCAAGCGGTTCTTC.

The chain uses TRBV4-1 and TRBJ1-1; no clear D gene. CDR1 is MGHRA, CDR2 YSYEKL, per germline. This CDR3 is 15 amino acids long. The ends were cut back, 1 base at V and 5 bases at J, with 14 bases in the middle. The CDR3 loop reads CASSQVLGPGTEAFF. The CDR3 bases are TGCGCCAGCAGCCAAGTCCTAGGGCCGGGGACTGAAGCTTTCTTT.

The rearrangement joins TRBV28 to TRBJ1-2; 7 nucleotides match TRBD1. Germline V gene lookup returns CDR1 MDHEN and CDR2 SYDVKM. The CDR3 is 13 residues long. J was trimmed by 4 bases and V by 5 bases; bases with no gene match: 4. In DNA form, the CDR3 reads TGTGCCAGCAGTCCCGGGACAGTCTATGGCTACACCTTC. Protein product: CASSPGTVYGYTF.

The V gene is TRBV20-1, the J gene TRBJ1-1; D remains unclear. The CDR3 sequence is 14 residues long. V was shortened by 3 bases and J by 8 bases, with 19 bases between the two germline ends. Germline V gene sequence: CDR1 DFQATT, CDR2 SNEGSKA (reference sequence). For the CDR3, the DNA is TGCAGTGCTAGTTTGAGAATTGTCAGGCTAGAAGCTTTCTTT. This gives the protein CSASLRIVRLEAFF.

The J gene is TRBJ1-5, the V gene TRBV5-1; 10 bases are a match to TRBD1. This CDR3 is built from 16 residues. Per germline, CDR1 SGHRS and CDR2 YFSETQ. After removal of 4 bases from V and 4 bases from J, the junction contained 8 bases not matched to a gene. CDR3 DNA sequence: TGCGCCAGCAGCCCTGGAGGGACAGGGGCAAATCAGCCCCAGCATTTT. This encodes CASSPGGTGANQPQHF.

The chain uses TRBV7-7 and TRBJ2-5; TRBD2 might be the D (5 bases). Germline CDR1 reads SSHAT; CDR2 reads FNYEAQ (reference sequence). The CDR3 contains 13 residues. Trimming stripped 5 bases from V and 2 bases from J, with 9 bases between. The CDR3 nucleotides read TGTGCCAGCAGCCCGGGATTACAAGAGACCCAGTACTTC. Protein sequence: CASSPGLQETQYF.

This clone was found a few times. The gene calls are TRBV14 and TRBJ2-7; perhaps TRBD1 as D (6 bases). V gave up 4 bases and J gave up 3 bases, with 10 bases separating them. CDR1 and CDR2 from the germline V gene are SGHDN and FVKESK. CDR3 length: 13 residues. CDR3 amino acids: CASSRQDGYEQYF. The CDR3 DNA reads TGTGCCAGCAGCCGACAGGATGGCTACGAGCAGTACTTC.

The V and J genes are TRBV6-2 or TRBV6-3 and TRBJ1-2, with 7 bases that match TRBD1. V lost 2 bases to trimming and J lost 7 bases; unmatched junction nucleotides: 7. The V gene's germline CDR1 is MNHEY and CDR2 SVGEGT. The CDR3 length is 14 residues. CDR3 sequence: CASSYGTGAAGYTF. The CDR3 nucleotides read TGTGCCAGCAGTTACGGTACAGGGGCGGCTGGCTACACCTTC.

V usage is TRBV5-4 and J usage is TRBJ2-1, with a tentative D call TRBD2 (6 bases). Trimming took off 3 bases at V and 6 bases at J, with 16 bases between the two ends. This CDR3 is built from 15 residues. CDR1 and CDR2 (germline): SGHNT, YYREEE (reference sequence). DNA of the CDR3: TGTGCCAGCAGCTCTGGGGGGAACTTTGGCAATGAGCAGTTCTTC. Protein sequence: CASSSGGNFGNEQFF.

For the CDR3, the DNA is TGTGCCAGCAGCTTGTCCGAGTTTTACGAGCAGTACTTC. Encoded protein: CASSLSEFYEQYF. The rearrangement links TRBV5-4 to TRBJ2-7; D is undetermined. The length of the CDR3 is 13 residues. Germline loops: CDR1 SGHNT, CDR2 YYREEE (reference sequence). V gave up 1 base and J gave up 4 bases, with 9 bases separating them.

The chain carries TRBV30 and TRBJ2-1; 9 nucleotides agree with TRBD2. This CDR3 contains 14 residues. Germline CDR1 and CDR2: GTSNPN and SVGIG (reference sequence). V shed 2 bases and J 9 bases; nucleotides not matched to a gene: 8. CDR3 nucleotide sequence: TGTGCCTGGAGTATCACTAGCGGGTTGGGTGAGCAGTTCTTC. Residues: CAWSITSGLGEQFF. Drawing the rest from reference TRBV30 and TRBJ2-1, the complete variable domain is SQTIHQWPATLVQPVGSPLSLECTVEGTSNPNLYWYRQAAGRGLQLLFYSVGIGQISSEVPQNLSASRPQDRQFILSSKKLLLSDSGFYLCAWSITSGLGEQFFGPGTRLTVL.

The chain links TRBV20-1 to TRBJ2-1; TRBD2 agrees at 10 bases. The germline V gene encodes CDR1 DFQATT and CDR2 SNEGSKA (reference sequence). Germline trimming cut 3 bases from V and 3 bases from J; bases unmatched to any gene: 5. The CDR3 is 15 amino acids. The CDR3: CSASISGGLYNEQFF. CDR3 coding DNA: TGCAGTGCTAGTATTAGCGGGGGGCTCTACAATGAGCAGTTCTTC.

This clone is a singleton in its sample. CDR3 sequence: CASSESLGYTF. As DNA, the CDR3 is TGTGCCAGCAGTGAATCGTTAGGCTACACCTTC. The rearrangement uses TRBV2 and TRBJ1-2, with no clear D. Germline CDR1 is SNHLY and CDR2 is FYNNEI. V lost 2 bases, J lost 8 bases, and 6 bases lay in between. This CDR3 spans 11 amino acids.

This clone has just one count. The V gene is TRBV28, the J gene TRBJ2-4; possibly TRBD2 for D (5 bases). CDR1 and CDR2 from the germline V gene are MDHEN and SYDVKM. CDR3 length equals 13 residues. V dropped 9 bases and J dropped 2 bases, with 11 bases sitting between them. The CDR3 coding sequence is TGTGCCAGGACACTAGGTACCAAAAACATTCAGTACTTC. Its protein is CARTLGTKNIQYF. The full variable domain, with the rest looked up from reference TRBV28 and TRBJ2-4, is DVKVTQSSRYLVKRTGEKVFLECVQDMDHENMFWYRQDPGLGLRLIYFSYDVKMKEKGDIPEGYSVSREKKERFSLILESASTNQTSMYLCARTLGTKNIQYFGAGTRLSVL.

The chain carries TRBV19 and TRBJ1-4, with 8 bases identical to TRBD1. Germline loops: CDR1 LNHDA, CDR2 SQIVND (reference sequence). The CDR3 has 14 residues. V shed 5 bases, J shed 7 bases, and the junction held 6 bases outside the gene matches. The CDR3 sequence: CASSEVTGGEKLFF. CDR3 DNA sequence: TGTGCCAGTAGTGAGGTCACAGGGGGTGAAAAACTGTTTTTT.